One and the same sample provided the 30 T cell receptor beta chains below, sequenced in a study of cytomegalovirus exposure and HLA in healthy donors. The PCR used 60 Vbeta and 13 Jbeta primers. The method was immunoSEQ multiplex PCR; TCRdb's version includes in-frame clones alone and lacks a portion of them. The sample consists of 150,000 to 200,000 clones, around 88% of them appearing once. The specimen was PBMCs. The receptor source for this set is a woman aged 18-30 years in good health and CMV-seronegative.

Worth noting for this clone: A junction boundary mismatches the germline segment, possibly from a read error. The chain combines TRBV5-4 with TRBJ2-6, with 9 bases that match TRBD1. Germline V CDR1 and CDR2: SGHNT, YYREEE (reference sequence). CDR3 length: 17 amino acids. The CDR3 DNA reads TGTGCCTGCAGCCTCCGGGACAGGGCTGCCGGGGCCAACGTCCTGACTTTC. Its translation is CACSLRDRAAGANVLTF.

To note about this clone: Other DNA sequences of this sample code for an identical CDR3. This chain connects TRBV19 to TRBJ1-1, with TRBD1 identical over 7 bases. With V trimmed by 10 bases and J by 1 base, 3 bases remained unmatched. Per the germline V gene, CDR1 is LNHDA and CDR2 is SQIVND (reference sequence). The CDR3 is 12 residues long. Written as DNA, the CDR3 is TGTGCCACCGGACAGGAGAACACTGAAGCTTTCTTT. It is translated as CATGQENTEAFF.

The gene calls are TRBV27 and TRBJ2-1; TRBD2 agrees at 10 bases. V trimming: 5 bases; J trimming: 10 bases; junction bases outside the gene matches: 23. Germline CDR1 is MNHEY and CDR2 is SMNVEV (reference sequence). The CDR3 is made up of 19 amino acids. CDR3 region: CASSALTGRLLAGDREQFF. CDR3 sequence (DNA): TGTGCCAGCAGTGCGTTGACAGGGCGGTTGCTAGCGGGAGATAGGGAGCAGTTCTTC.

The chain recombines TRBV5-4 with TRBJ1-1, with a possible D match to TRBD1 (5 bases). The V gene's germline CDR1 is SGHNT and CDR2 YYREEE (reference sequence). V lost 4 bases and J lost 3, with 10 bases in between. The CDR3 loop spans 13 amino acids. The DNA of the CDR3 is TGTGCCAGCAGCGTTAACAGGTACACTGAAGCTTTCTTT. This gives the protein CASSVNRYTEAFF.

CDR3 sequence reads: CASGTSGPYNEQFF. The CDR3 region has the DNA TGTGCCTCCGGCACTAGCGGACCCTACAATGAGCAGTTCTTC. The chain couples TRBV27 to TRBJ2-1, with 8 bases lining up with TRBD2. Germline CDR1 is MNHEY and CDR2 is SMNVEV (reference sequence). The junction had 8 bases not matched to a gene; V was cut back by 11 bases and J by 2 bases. This CDR3 is 14 amino acids long.

This sequence joins TRBV19 and TRBJ1-1; the D is unclear. Germline assignment: CDR1 LNHDA and CDR2 SQIVND (reference sequence). The CDR3 has 13 residues. V lost 10 bases to trimming and J lost 1 base, with 13 bases between them. CDR3 region: CATTPAANTEAFF. CDR3 in DNA: TGTGCCACAACACCCGCGGCGAACACTGAAGCTTTCTTT.

This clone was counted once. This chain joins TRBV21-1 and TRBJ2-1; no DNA check was done on the table's D call, TRBD1. TRBV21-1 is noted as a pseudogene. The CDR3 sequence is 15 residues long. CDR3 DNA: TGTGCCAGCAGCCCGGGACAGGGAGTGAACAATGAGCAGTTCTTC. It codes for CASSPGQGVNNEQFF.

The J gene is TRBJ1-1, the V gene TRBV11-1, with 9 bases that match TRBD1. This CDR3 is 17 amino acids long. Trimming at V came to 5 bases and at J to 8 bases, leaving 18 bases not matched to a gene. Germline V gene lookup returns CDR1 SGHAT and CDR2 FQDESV (reference sequence). The CDR3 DNA reads as TGTGCCAGCAGCCTTCGGGGCTTAGGACAGGGGCGCAACGAAGCTTTCTTT. Translation: CASSLRGLGQGRNEAFF.

The V and J genes are TRBV27 and TRBJ1-1; TRBD1 might be the D (6 bases). The CDR3 consists of 14 residues. Germline CDR1 and CDR2: MNHEY and SMNVEV (reference sequence). V lost 3 bases to trimming and J lost 1 base, with 9 bases between them. The CDR3 spells CASSLRGANTEAFF. In DNA, the CDR3 is TGTGCCAGCAGTTTGCGGGGGGCGAACACTGAAGCTTTCTTT.

The chain combines TRBV7-9 with TRBJ2-1; TRBD2 matches at 7 bases. This CDR3 is 17 amino acids long. The junction had 7 bases not matched to a gene; V was cut back by 2 bases and J by 0 bases. CDR1 SEHNR and CDR2 FQNEAQ come from the germline V gene (reference sequence). CDR3 sequence (DNA): TGTGCCAGCAGCTTAAGGGCTAGCGGCAGCTCCTACAATGAGCAGTTCTTC. The encoded protein is CASSLRASGSSYNEQFF.

The J gene is TRBJ1-1, the V gene TRBV10-3, with 7 nucleotides matching TRBD1. CDR1 is ENHRY and CDR2 is SYGVKD in the germline V gene. V lost 5 bases and J lost 1; bases outside the gene matches: 7. There are 15 residues in the CDR3. The chain's CDR3 is CAISNEGAGNTEAFF. The CDR3 DNA reads as TGTGCCATCAGTAATGAGGGGGCGGGGAACACTGAAGCTTTCTTT.

The chain combines TRBV6-1 with TRBJ2-7; 8 bases line up with TRBD1. With V trimmed by 6 bases and J by 5 bases, 12 bases remained unmatched. The germline V gene has CDR1 MNHNS and CDR2 SASEGT. CDR3 size: 15 residues. In DNA form, the CDR3 reads TGTGCCAGCAGCTTCCCTCCGGACAGGGCCAACGAGCAGTACTTC. Amino acid sequence: CASSFPPDRANEQYF.

The genes are TRBV4-2 and TRBJ1-6; TRBD1 aligns across 7 bases. Germline V gene sequence: CDR1 LGHNA, CDR2 YNFKEQ. V trimming: 3 bases; J trimming: 7 bases; junction bases outside the gene matches: 9. This CDR3 has 16 residues. DNA for the CDR3: TGTGCCAGCAGCCACTACCGGGACAGCCCGAATTCACCCCTCCACTTT. This translates into CASSHYRDSPNSPLHF.

The chain joins TRBV2 to TRBJ2-5, with D tentatively TRBD2 (5 bases). Trimming took 3 bases from V and 5 from J, leaving 13 bases between them. The CDR3 runs to 14 residues. Germline-derived CDR1 and CDR2 are SNHLY and FYNNEI. CDR3 in amino acids: CASSEDFGMETQYF. The CDR3 DNA reads as TGTGCCAGCAGTGAGGACTTCGGAATGGAGACCCAGTACTTC.

The V gene is TRBV21-1, the J gene TRBJ1-2; whether TRBD1, the table's D call, matches the DNA was not checked. TRBV21-1 is termed a pseudogene. There are 15 residues in the CDR3. The CDR3 is CASSKGALSPYGYTF. CDR3 sequence (DNA): TGTGCCAGCAGCAAAGGGGCACTCTCTCCCTATGGCTACACCTTC.

The chain joins TRBV5-8 to TRBJ2-5; no clear D. The germline gives CDR1 SGHTS, CDR2 YDEGEE. CDR3 length equals 15 residues. Trimming removed 4 bases from V and 0 bases from J, with 13 bases in between. In nucleotides, the CDR3 is TGTGCCAGCAGCCGGCACAGTCAGTACCAAGAGACCCAGTACTTC. Encoded protein: CASSRHSQYQETQYF.

The chain combines TRBV28 with TRBJ1-2; the D gene is possibly TRBD1 (6 bases). This CDR3 comprises 13 residues. The V and J ends lost 3 bases and 8 bases respectively, with 13 bases between them. Germline V gene sequence: CDR1 MDHEN, CDR2 SYDVKM. CDR3 sequence: CASSLVQGSGYTF. Here the CDR3 DNA reads TGTGCCAGCAGTTTGGTACAGGGTAGCGGCTACACCTTC.

The V and J genes are TRBV6-1 and TRBJ2-5; D unresolved. Trimming removed 5 bases from V and 5 bases from J, with 12 bases in between. CDR3 size: 13 residues. Per germline, CDR1 MNHNS and CDR2 SASEGT. The CDR3, as DNA: TGTGCCAGCAGTCCTAACGGGTGGGAGACCCAGTACTTC. This sequence encodes CASSPNGWETQYF.

As for this clone: This CDR3 is also generated by other DNA sequences in the sample. The chain employs TRBV4-1 and TRBJ2-7, with 10 positions matching TRBD1. This CDR3 comprises 14 residues. CDR1 MGHRA and CDR2 YSYEKL come from the germline V gene. Trimming took 1 base from V and 4 from J; bases not matched to a gene: 1. The CDR3 spells CASSQGQGAYEQYF. CDR3 coding DNA: TGCGCCAGCAGCCAAGGACAGGGGGCATACGAGCAGTACTTC.

A single count supports this clone. This rearrangement joins TRBV19 to TRBJ2-3, with 7 positions matching TRBD1. The CDR3 is 18 amino acids. V was pared by 6 bases and J by 0 bases, with 15 bases of the junction left unmatched. Germline V gives CDR1 LNHDA, CDR2 SQIVND (reference sequence). CDR3 in amino acids: CASRQLHRGRASTDTQYF. CDR3 DNA sequence: TGTGCCAGTAGGCAATTACACAGGGGTCGTGCAAGCACAGATACGCAGTATTTT.

CDR3 protein: CASSLAGGYEQYF. The CDR3 DNA reads as TGTGCCAGCAGCTTAGCAGGGGGATACGAGCAGTACTTC. The chain links TRBV7-8 to TRBJ2-7; TRBD1 is a possible D gene (6 bases). The CDR3 length is 13 residues. Trimming pared 0 bases from V and 4 bases from J, leaving 7 bases between. The germline V gene has CDR1 SGHVS and CDR2 FQNEAQ. Full variable domain (outside the CDR3, taken from reference TRBV7-8 and TRBJ2-7): GAGVSQSPRYKVAKRGQDVALRCDPISGHVSLFWYQQALGQGPEFLTYFQNEAQLDKSGLPSDRFFAERPEGSVSTLKIQRTQQEDSAVYLCASSLAGGYEQYFGPGTRLTVT.

In this sample, this clone turned up a few times. V gene TRBV19 combines with J gene TRBJ1-1, with D hard to call. The CDR3 spans 13 residues. CDR1 is LNHDA and CDR2 is SQIVND in the germline V gene (reference sequence). V was trimmed by 1 base and J by 6 bases, leaving 9 bases between them. The CDR3 is CASSIGSLAEAFF. DNA of the CDR3: TGTGCCAGTAGTATAGGGTCGCTAGCTGAAGCTTTCTTT.

The V gene is TRBV9, the J gene TRBJ2-5; 8 nucleotides agree with TRBD1. CDR1 SGDLS and CDR2 YYNGEE come from the germline V gene. Trimming cost V 1 base and J 5 bases; bases outside gene matches: 7. The CDR3 spans 15 residues. Written as DNA, the CDR3 is TGTGCCAGCAGCGTATTGCAGGGGGCGCTTGAGACCCAGTACTTC. Protein sequence: CASSVLQGALETQYF.

V is TRBV27 and J is TRBJ1-2, with TRBD1 matching 8 bases. CDR1 and CDR2 from the germline V gene are MNHEY and SMNVEV (reference sequence). The V segment lost 0 bases and the J segment 1 base; nucleotides outside the gene matches: 1. The CDR3 covers 15 residues. CDR3 in DNA: TGTGCCAGCAGTTTATCCACAGGGGGTAACTATGGCTACACCTTC. The encoded protein is CASSLSTGGNYGYTF.

The genes are TRBV28 and TRBJ2-1; 7 bases match TRBD2. The CDR3 consists of 13 residues. Germline V lookup: CDR1 MDHEN, CDR2 SYDVKM. The V segment lost 1 base and the J segment 9 bases; nucleotides outside the gene matches: 3. CDR3 DNA: TGTGCCAGCAGTTTATCGGGGGGACGTGAGCAGTTCTTC. Translation: CASSLSGGREQFF.

This clone was recorded once. This chain uses TRBV9 with TRBJ1-2; D is undetermined. With 3 bases removed from V and 5 bases from J, the gap between germline ends came to 14 bases. This CDR3 comprises 14 residues. The germline CDR1 and CDR2 sequences are SGDLS and YYNGEE. The CDR3 nucleotides read TGTGCCAGCAGCGCCGGGTCCGGCCCATATGGCTACACCTTC. It is translated as CASSAGSGPYGYTF.

The V call is TRBV5-1, the J call TRBJ1-2; D gene ambiguous. Germline V gene sequence: CDR1 SGHRS, CDR2 YFSETQ. The V end was cut by 0 bases, the J end by 8 bases, with 14 bases between. CDR3 length: 14 residues. The CDR3 reads CASSLGAPAGGYTF. The CDR3 coding sequence is TGCGCCAGCAGCTTGGGGGCGCCGGCGGGGGGCTACACCTTC.

The V and J genes are TRBV25-1 and TRBJ2-5, with D possibly matching TRBD2 (6 bases). V lost 3 bases, J lost 0 bases, and 8 bases lay in between. CDR1 and CDR2 from the germline V gene are MGHDK and SYGVNS. The CDR3 covers 14 residues. The CDR3 region is CASSERTNQETQYF. In DNA, the CDR3 is TGTGCCAGCAGTGAGCGGACTAACCAAGAGACCCAGTACTTC. The full variable domain, with the rest looked up from reference TRBV25-1 and TRBJ2-5, is EADIYQTPRYLVIGTGKKITLECSQTMGHDKMYWYQQDPGMELHLIHYSYGVNSTEKGDLSSESTVSRIRTEHFPLTLESARPSHTSQYLCASSERTNQETQYFGPGTRLLVL.

The genes are TRBV6-1 and TRBJ2-1; 11 nucleotides align to TRBD2. The CDR3 is made up of 19 amino acids. Losses at the gene ends were 4 bases for V and 0 bases for J; bases not matched to a gene: 11. CDR1 MNHNS and CDR2 SASEGT come from the germline V gene. DNA of the CDR3: TGTGCCAGCAGTGCGGGGACTAGCGGACCCGAAAGCTCCTACAATGAGCAGTTCTTC. This translates into CASSAGTSGPESSYNEQFF.

The CDR3 nucleotides are TGTGCCAGCAGTTTAGAACTAGCGGGGAATGAGCAGTTCTTC. Protein product: CASSLELAGNEQFF. The chain uses TRBV28 and TRBJ2-1; 10 nucleotides match TRBD2. CDR3 length: 14 residues. CDR1 MDHEN and CDR2 SYDVKM come from the germline V gene. J gave up 7 bases and V 2 bases, and 2 bases lay outside the gene matches.